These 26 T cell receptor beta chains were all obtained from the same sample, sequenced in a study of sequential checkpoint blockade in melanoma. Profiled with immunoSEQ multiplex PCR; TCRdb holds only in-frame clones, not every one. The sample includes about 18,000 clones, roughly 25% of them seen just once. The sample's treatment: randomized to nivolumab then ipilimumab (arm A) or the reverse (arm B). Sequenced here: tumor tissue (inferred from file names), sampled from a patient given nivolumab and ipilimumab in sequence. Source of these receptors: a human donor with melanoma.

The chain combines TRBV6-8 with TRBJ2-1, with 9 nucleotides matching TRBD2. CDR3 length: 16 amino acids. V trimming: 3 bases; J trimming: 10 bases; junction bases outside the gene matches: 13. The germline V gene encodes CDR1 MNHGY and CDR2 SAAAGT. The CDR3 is CASSYRLAGGSREQFF. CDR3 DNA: TGTGCCAGCAGTTATCGGCTGGCGGGAGGGTCTCGGGAGCAGTTCTTC.

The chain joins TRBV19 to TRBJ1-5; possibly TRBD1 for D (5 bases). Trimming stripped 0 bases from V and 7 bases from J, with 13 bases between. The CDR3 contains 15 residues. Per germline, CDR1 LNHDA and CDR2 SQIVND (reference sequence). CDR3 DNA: TGTGCCAGTAGTATAGATTGGGGGATAGACCAGCCCCAGCATTTT. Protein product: CASSIDWGIDQPQHF.

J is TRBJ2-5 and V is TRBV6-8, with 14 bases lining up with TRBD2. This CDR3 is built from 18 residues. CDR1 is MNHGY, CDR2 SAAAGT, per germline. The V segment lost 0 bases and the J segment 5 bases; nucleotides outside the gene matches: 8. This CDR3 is CASSYSGTSGSRGETQYF. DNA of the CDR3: TGTGCCAGCAGTTACTCCGGGACTAGCGGGAGCCGGGGGGAGACCCAGTACTTC.

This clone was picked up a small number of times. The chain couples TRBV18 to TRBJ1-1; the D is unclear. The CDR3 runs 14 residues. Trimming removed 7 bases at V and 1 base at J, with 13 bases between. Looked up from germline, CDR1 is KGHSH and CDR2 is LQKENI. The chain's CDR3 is CASWPGSANTEAFF. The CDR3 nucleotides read TGTGCCAGCTGGCCGGGGTCGGCGAACACTGAAGCTTTCTTT. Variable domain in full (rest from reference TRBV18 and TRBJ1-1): NAGVMQNPRHLVRRRGQEARLRCSPMKGHSHVYWYRQLPEEGLKFMVYLQKENIIDESGMPKERFSAEFPKEGPSILRIQQVVRGDSAAYFCASWPGSANTEAFFGQGTRLTVV.

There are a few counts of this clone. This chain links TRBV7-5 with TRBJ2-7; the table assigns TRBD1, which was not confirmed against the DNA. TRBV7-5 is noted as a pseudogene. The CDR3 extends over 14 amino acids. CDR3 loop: CASSLGFQTYEQYF. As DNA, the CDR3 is TGTGCCAGCAGCTTAGGGTTTCAGACCTACGAGCAGTACTTC.

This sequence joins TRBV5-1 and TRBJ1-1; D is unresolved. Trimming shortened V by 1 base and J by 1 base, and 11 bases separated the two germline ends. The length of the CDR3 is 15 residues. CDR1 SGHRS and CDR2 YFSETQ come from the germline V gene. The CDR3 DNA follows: TGCGCCAGCAGCTTGTCAACCATAGGGAACACTGAAGCTTTCTTT. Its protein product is CASSLSTIGNTEAFF.

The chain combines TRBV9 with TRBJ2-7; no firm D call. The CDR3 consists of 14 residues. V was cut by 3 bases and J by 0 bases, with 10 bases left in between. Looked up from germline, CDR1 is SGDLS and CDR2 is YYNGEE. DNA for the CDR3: TGTGCCAGCAGCGGGGGAAGGAGCTCCTACGAGCAGTACTTC. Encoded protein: CASSGGRSSYEQYF.

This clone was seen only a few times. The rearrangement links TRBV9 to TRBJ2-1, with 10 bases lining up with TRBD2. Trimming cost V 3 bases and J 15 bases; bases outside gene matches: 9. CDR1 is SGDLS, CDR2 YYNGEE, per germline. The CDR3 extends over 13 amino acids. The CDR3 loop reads CASSALLAGEVFF. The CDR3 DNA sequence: TGTGCCAGCAGCGCTCTCCTAGCGGGAGAAGTGTTCTTC.

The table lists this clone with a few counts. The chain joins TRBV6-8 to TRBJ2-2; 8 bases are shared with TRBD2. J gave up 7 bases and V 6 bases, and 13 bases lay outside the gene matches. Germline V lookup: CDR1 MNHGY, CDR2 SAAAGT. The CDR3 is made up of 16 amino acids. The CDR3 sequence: CASRGETSAKGGELFF. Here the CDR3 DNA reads TGTGCCAGCAGAGGGGAGACTAGCGCGAAGGGCGGGGAGCTGTTTTTT.

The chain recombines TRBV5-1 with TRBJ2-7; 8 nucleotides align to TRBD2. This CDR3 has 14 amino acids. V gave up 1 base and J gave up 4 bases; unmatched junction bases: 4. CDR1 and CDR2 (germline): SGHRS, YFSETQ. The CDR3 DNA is TGCGCCAGCAGCTTGATTACGGGAGGGTACGAGCAGTACTTC. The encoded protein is CASSLITGGYEQYF.

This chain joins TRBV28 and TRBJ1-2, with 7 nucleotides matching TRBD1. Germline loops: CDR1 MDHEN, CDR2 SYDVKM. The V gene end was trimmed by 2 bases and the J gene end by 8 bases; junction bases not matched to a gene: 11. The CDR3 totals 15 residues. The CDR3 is CASSLPLGRGRGYTF. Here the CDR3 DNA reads TGTGCCAGCAGTTTACCGTTGGGTAGGGGGCGGGGCTACACCTTC.

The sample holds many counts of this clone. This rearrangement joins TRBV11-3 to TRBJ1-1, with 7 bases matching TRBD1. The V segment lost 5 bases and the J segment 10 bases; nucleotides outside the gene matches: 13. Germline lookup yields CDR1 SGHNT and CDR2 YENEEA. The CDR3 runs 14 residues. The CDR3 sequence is CASSARTGHILAFF. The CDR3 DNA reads TGTGCCAGCAGCGCCCGGACAGGCCATATCCTAGCTTTCTTT. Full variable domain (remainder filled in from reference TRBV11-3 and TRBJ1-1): EAGVVQSPRYKIIEKKQPVAFWCNPISGHNTLYWYLQNLGQGPELLIRYENEEAVDDSQLPKDRFSAERLKGVDSTLKIQPAELGDSAVYLCASSARTGHILAFFGQGTRLTVV.

The CDR3 DNA is TGTGCCAGCAGTTACGACCCAGATACGCAGTATTTT. Its protein is CASSYDPDTQYF. This rearrangement joins TRBV6-8 to TRBJ2-3; D is unresolved. The germline CDR1 and CDR2 sequences are MNHGY and SAAAGT. The V end lost 2 bases, the J end lost 4 bases, and 4 bases lay between the germline ends. The CDR3 has 12 amino acids.

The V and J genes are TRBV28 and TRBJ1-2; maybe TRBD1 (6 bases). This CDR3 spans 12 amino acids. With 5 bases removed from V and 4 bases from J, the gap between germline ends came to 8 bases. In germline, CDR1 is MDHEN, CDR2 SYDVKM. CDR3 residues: CASSAGVYGYTF. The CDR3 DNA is TGTGCCAGCAGTGCAGGGGTCTATGGCTACACCTTC.

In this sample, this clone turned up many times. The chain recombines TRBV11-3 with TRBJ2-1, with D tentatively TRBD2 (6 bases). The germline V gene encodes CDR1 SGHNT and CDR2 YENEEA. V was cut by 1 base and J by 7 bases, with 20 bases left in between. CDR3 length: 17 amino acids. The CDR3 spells CASSLGSSGLQPNEQFF. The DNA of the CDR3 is TGTGCCAGCAGCTTAGGGAGTTCGGGACTCCAGCCGAATGAGCAGTTCTTC. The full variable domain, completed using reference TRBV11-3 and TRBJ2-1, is EAGVVQSPRYKIIEKKQPVAFWCNPISGHNTLYWYLQNLGQGPELLIRYENEEAVDDSQLPKDRFSAERLKGVDSTLKIQPAELGDSAVYLCASSLGSSGLQPNEQFFGPGTRLTVL.

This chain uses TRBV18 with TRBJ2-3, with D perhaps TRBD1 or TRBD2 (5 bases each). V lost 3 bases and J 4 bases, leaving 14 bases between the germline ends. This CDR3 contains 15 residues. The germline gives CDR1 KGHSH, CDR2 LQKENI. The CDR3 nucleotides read TGTGCCAGCTCACCCCAGGGAGTTAAAGCAGATACGCAGTATTTT. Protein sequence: CASSPQGVKADTQYF.

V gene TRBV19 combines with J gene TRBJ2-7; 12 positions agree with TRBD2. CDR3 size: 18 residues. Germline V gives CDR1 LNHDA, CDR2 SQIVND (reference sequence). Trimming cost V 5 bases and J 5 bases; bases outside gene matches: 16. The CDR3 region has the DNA TGTGCCAGTAGTCCCAGACTAGCGGGAGAACTTTCATCCCACGAGCAGTACTTC. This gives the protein CASSPRLAGELSSHEQYF.

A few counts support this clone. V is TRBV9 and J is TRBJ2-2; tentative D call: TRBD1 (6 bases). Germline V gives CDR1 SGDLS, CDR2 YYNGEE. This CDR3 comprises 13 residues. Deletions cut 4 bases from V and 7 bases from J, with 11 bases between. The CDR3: CASSLQGLGELFF. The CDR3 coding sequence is TGTGCCAGCAGCCTACAGGGCCTCGGGGAGCTGTTTTTT.

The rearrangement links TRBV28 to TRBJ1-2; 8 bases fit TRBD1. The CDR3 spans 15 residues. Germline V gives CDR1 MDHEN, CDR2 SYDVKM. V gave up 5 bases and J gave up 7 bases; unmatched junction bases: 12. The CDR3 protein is CASSRQGADSFGYTF. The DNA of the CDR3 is TGTGCCAGCAGTCGCCAGGGGGCTGATTCCTTTGGCTACACCTTC.

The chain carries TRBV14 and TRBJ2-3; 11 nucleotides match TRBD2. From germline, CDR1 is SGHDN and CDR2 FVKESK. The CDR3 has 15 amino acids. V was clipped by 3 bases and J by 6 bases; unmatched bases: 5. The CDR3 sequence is CASSQSSGGRDTQYF. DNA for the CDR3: TGTGCCAGCAGCCAGTCTAGCGGGGGGAGGGATACGCAGTATTTT. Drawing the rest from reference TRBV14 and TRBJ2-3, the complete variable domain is EAGVTQFPSHSVIEKGQTVTLRCDPISGHDNLYWYRRVMGKEIKFLLHFVKESKQDESGMPNNRFLAERTGGTYSTLKVQPAELEDSGVYFCASSQSSGGRDTQYFGPGTRLTVL.

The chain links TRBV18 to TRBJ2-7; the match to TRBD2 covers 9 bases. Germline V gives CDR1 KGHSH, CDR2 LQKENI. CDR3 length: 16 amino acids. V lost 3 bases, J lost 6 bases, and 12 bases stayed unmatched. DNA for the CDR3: TGTGCCAGCTCACCTGTCCGACTAGCGGACCGGGGCGAGCAGTACTTC. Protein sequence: CASSPVRLADRGEQYF. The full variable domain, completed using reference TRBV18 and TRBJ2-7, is NAGVMQNPRHLVRRRGQEARLRCSPMKGHSHVYWYRQLPEEGLKFMVYLQKENIIDESGMPKERFSAEFPKEGPSILRIQQVVRGDSAAYFCASSPVRLADRGEQYFGPGTRLTVT.

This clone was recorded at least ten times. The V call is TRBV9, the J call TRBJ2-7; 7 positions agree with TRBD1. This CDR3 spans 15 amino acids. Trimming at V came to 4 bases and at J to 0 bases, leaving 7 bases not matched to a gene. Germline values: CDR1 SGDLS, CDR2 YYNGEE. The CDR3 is CASSKGGQSSYEQYF. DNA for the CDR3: TGTGCCAGCAGCAAAGGGGGACAGAGCTCCTACGAGCAGTACTTC. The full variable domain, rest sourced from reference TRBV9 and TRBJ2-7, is DSGVTQTPKHLITATGQRVTLRCSPRSGDLSVYWYQQSLDQGLQFLIQYYNGEERAKGNILERFSAQQFPDLHSELNLSSLELGDSALYFCASSKGGQSSYEQYFGPGTRLTVT.

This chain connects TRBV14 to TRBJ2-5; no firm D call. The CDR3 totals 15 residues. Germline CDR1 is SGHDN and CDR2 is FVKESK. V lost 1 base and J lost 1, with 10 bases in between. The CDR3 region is CASSQVRSSQETQYF. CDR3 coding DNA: TGTGCCAGCAGCCAAGTTCGGTCGTCCCAAGAGACCCAGTACTTC.

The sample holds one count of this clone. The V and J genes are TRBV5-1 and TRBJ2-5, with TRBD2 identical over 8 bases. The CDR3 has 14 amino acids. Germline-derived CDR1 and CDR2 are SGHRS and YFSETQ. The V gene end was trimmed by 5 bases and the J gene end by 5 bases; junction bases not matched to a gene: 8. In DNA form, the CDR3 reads TGCGCCAGCAGAACCGGGGGGGCCGGCGAGACCCAGTACTTC. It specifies CASRTGGAGETQYF.

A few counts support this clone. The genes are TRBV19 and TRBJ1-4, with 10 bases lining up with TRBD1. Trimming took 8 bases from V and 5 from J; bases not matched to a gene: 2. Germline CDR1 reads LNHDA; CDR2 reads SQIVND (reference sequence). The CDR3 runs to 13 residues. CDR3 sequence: CASQDRGNEKLFF. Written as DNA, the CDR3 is TGTGCCAGTCAGGACAGGGGGAATGAAAAACTGTTTTTT. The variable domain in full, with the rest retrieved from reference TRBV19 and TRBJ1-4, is DGGITQSPKYLFRKEGQNVTLSCEQNLNHDAMYWYRQDPGQGLRLIYYSQIVNDFQKGDIAEGYSVSREKKESFPLTVTSAQKNPTAFYLCASQDRGNEKLFFGSGTQLSVL.

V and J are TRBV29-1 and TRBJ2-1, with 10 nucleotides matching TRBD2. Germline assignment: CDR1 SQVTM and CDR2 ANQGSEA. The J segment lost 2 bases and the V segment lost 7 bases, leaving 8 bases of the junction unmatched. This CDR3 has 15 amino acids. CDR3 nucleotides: TGCAGCGCTGGGGGGCTAGCGGGAGCCTACAATGAGCAGTTCTTC. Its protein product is CSAGGLAGAYNEQFF.